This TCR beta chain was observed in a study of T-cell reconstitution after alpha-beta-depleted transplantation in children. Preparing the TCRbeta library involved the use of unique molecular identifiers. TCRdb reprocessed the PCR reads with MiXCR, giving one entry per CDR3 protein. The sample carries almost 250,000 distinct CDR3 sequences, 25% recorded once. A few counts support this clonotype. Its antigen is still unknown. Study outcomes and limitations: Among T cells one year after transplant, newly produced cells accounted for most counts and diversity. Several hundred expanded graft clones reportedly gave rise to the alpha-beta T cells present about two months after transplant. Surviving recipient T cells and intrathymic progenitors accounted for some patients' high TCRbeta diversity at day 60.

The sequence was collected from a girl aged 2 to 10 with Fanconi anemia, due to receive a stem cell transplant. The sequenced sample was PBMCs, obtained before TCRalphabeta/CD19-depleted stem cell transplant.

The CDR3 region has the DNA TGTGCCAGCAGCCAAGAGGAAAGATCGCTACACAACTATGGCTACACCTTC. This sequence encodes CASSQEERSLHNYGYTF. The chain employs TRBV4-2 and TRBJ1-2; D is ambiguous. CDR1 and CDR2 (germline): LGHNA, YNFKEQ. The CDR3 loop spans 17 amino acids. The germline V and J ends were trimmed by 0 bases and 2 bases, with 16 bases remaining between them.